Below, 17 T cell receptor beta chains from the same sample are listed, as sequenced in a study of Ad26.COV2.S vaccination and SARS-CoV-2 variants. Treatment defined: about 20 received Ad26.COV2.S at low or high dose, single or two shots; roughly five received placebo; per-sample allocation not given. The study sampled participants on day 63 after the first vaccine or placebo injection. Profiled with immunoSEQ multiplex PCR; TCRdb holds only in-frame clones, not every one. The sample includes around 300,000 clones, 88% of them seen just once. The material sequenced was peripheral blood, taken in a trial of Ad26.COV2.S vaccine versus placebo. The receptors shown here come from a person aged 18-60 years who received the Ad26.COV2.S COVID-19 vaccine or a placebo.

This chain joins TRBV4-3 and TRBJ1-4, with D possibly being TRBD1 (5 bases). Germline values: CDR1 LGHNA, CDR2 YSLEER. CDR3 length equals 16 residues. V was trimmed by 3 bases and J by 6 bases, leaving 17 bases between them. The CDR3 protein is CASSQEHSGGDEKLFF. The CDR3 DNA is TGCGCCAGCAGCCAGGAACACTCGGGGGGGGATGAAAAACTGTTTTTT.

The genes are TRBV15 and TRBJ2-3, with D possibly being TRBD2 (6 bases). The length of the CDR3 is 16 residues. Germline CDR1 and CDR2: LNHNV and YYDKDF (reference sequence). The V end lost 3 bases, the J end lost 2 bases, and 15 bases lay between the germline ends. CDR3 sequence (DNA): TGTGCCACCAGCAGCACTAGCCGCGGAAACACAGATACGCAGTATTTT. It is translated as CATSSTSRGNTDTQYF.

The table lists this clone with a few counts. The chain links TRBV4-1 to TRBJ1-5; TRBD1 matches 7 bases. The length of the CDR3 is 15 residues. The trim removed 0 bases at V and 5 bases at J, leaving 4 bases unmatched. CDR1 is MGHRA, CDR2 YSYEKL, per germline. CDR3 coding DNA: TGCGCCAGCAGCCAAGATCCGCAGGGGGATCAGCCCCAGCATTTT. Its protein product is CASSQDPQGDQPQHF.

The CDR3 region has the DNA TGCGCCAGTGTGGGATCGCTACCGCGAACTTGCACAGATACGCAGTATTTT. Amino acids: CASVGSLPRTCTDTQYF. The chain combines TRBV10-1 with TRBJ2-3; D remains unclear. V lost 9 bases and J lost 1, with 23 bases in between. The CDR3 spans 17 residues. Germline lookup yields CDR1 WNHNN and CDR2 SYGVQD (reference sequence).

This chain joins TRBV28 and TRBJ2-3; TRBD1 might be the D (6 bases). The germline V and J ends were trimmed by 5 bases and 5 bases, with 20 bases remaining between them. CDR1 and CDR2 from the germline V gene are MDHEN and SYDVKM. The CDR3 totals 16 residues. The CDR3 protein is CASSPNRQATGDTQYF. CDR3 DNA sequence: TGTGCCAGCAGTCCGAACCGACAGGCGACGGGAGATACGCAGTATTTT.

This rearrangement joins TRBV6-5 to TRBJ2-5; 7 nucleotides agree with TRBD1. Germline CDR1 MNHEY, CDR2 SVGAGI. The length of the CDR3 is 13 residues. The V gene end was trimmed by 6 bases and the J gene end by 4 bases; junction bases not matched to a gene: 5. The chain's CDR3 is CASSNPGGETQYF. The CDR3 bases are TGTGCCAGCAGCAACCCAGGGGGAGAGACCCAGTACTTC.

About this clone: This specimen includes other DNA sequences encoding the same CDR3. This chain uses TRBV7-3 with TRBJ1-6, with TRBD1 identical over 8 bases. The V and J ends lost 5 bases and 8 bases, in that order; junction bases with no gene match: 5. CDR1 is SGHTA and CDR2 is FQGTGA in the germline V gene. The CDR3 has 14 amino acids. This chain's CDR3 is CASSPTGDDSPLHF. The CDR3 DNA reads TGTGCCAGCAGCCCGACAGGGGATGATTCACCCCTCCACTTT.

The chain employs TRBV28 and TRBJ1-2; D remains ambiguous. Germline V gene data show CDR1 as MDHEN and CDR2 as SYDVKM. V lost 2 bases, J lost 6 bases, and 10 bases lay in between. The CDR3 contains 13 residues. The CDR3 DNA reads TGTGCCAGCAGTTTAAGGCCCAGAAATGGCTACACCTTC. Translating it yields CASSLRPRNGYTF.

This chain links TRBV4-3 with TRBJ1-1, with TRBD1 as a possible D gene (5 bases). CDR1 and CDR2 (germline): LGHNA, YSLEER. This CDR3 comprises 15 residues. Trimming left V 0 bases short and J 3 bases short, with 11 bases between. CDR3 DNA: TGCGCCAGCAGCCAAGATAATTGGGGGGACACTGAAGCTTTCTTT. Protein sequence: CASSQDNWGDTEAFF.

The chain couples TRBV7-9 to TRBJ2-6; a weak D match, TRBD2 (6 bases). The length of the CDR3 is 17 residues. Trimming shortened V by 0 bases and J by 1 base, and 10 bases separated the two germline ends. Germline V gene sequence: CDR1 SEHNR, CDR2 FQNEAQ (reference sequence). As DNA, the CDR3 is TGTGCCAGCAGCTTAGCTGGAGGGCTTTCTGGGGCCAACGTCCTGACTTTC. Translated, it gives CASSLAGGLSGANVLTF. Based on the CDR3 plus reference TRBV7-9 and TRBJ2-6, the full variable domain is DTGVSQNPRHKITKRGQNVTFRCDPISEHNRLYWYRQTLGQGPEFLTYFQNEAQLEKSRLLSDRFSAERPKGSFSTLEIQRTEQGDSAMYLCASSLAGGLSGANVLTFGAGSRLTVL.

V gene TRBV15 combines with J gene TRBJ1-4; 7 positions match TRBD1. The CDR3 runs to 15 residues. Germline assignment: CDR1 LNHNV and CDR2 YYDKDF (reference sequence). J lost 0 bases, V lost 6 bases, and 4 bases had no gene match. The CDR3 DNA is TGTGCCACCAGTGTCGACAGGGCAACTAATGAAAAACTGTTTTTT. It encodes CATSVDRATNEKLFF.

The chain has TRBV2 and TRBJ1-5; no clear D gene. The CDR3 runs 13 residues. The V and J ends lost 5 bases and 7 bases respectively, with 12 bases between them. The germline V gene encodes CDR1 SNHLY and CDR2 FYNNEI. CDR3 in DNA: TGTGCCAGCAGTTATACGGTTATGCAGCCCCAGCATTTT. This sequence encodes CASSYTVMQPQHF.

The V gene is TRBV19, the J gene TRBJ1-6; 7 bases align to TRBD1. Germline V gives CDR1 LNHDA, CDR2 SQIVND (reference sequence). This CDR3 region has 16 residues. V lost 4 bases and J lost 7; bases outside the gene matches: 10. CDR3 sequence reads: CASSTTGTEFNSPLHF. The DNA for the CDR3 is TGTGCCAGTAGTACCACCGGGACAGAATTCAATTCACCCCTCCACTTT.

This chain joins TRBV7-8 and TRBJ1-1; tentative D call: TRBD1 (5 bases). Trimming took off 0 bases at V and 1 base at J, with 9 bases between the two ends. Germline V gene data show CDR1 as SGHVS and CDR2 as FQNEAQ. The CDR3 length is 15 residues. The CDR3 DNA is TGTGCCAGCAGCTTAGCGCAGGGTAGGAACACTGAAGCTTTCTTT. Translating gives CASSLAQGRNTEAFF.

The V gene is TRBV5-1, the J gene TRBJ2-1; 8 nucleotides match TRBD2. Per the germline V gene, CDR1 is SGHRS and CDR2 is YFSETQ. The J segment lost 7 bases and the V segment lost 5 bases, leaving 14 bases of the junction unmatched. The CDR3 loop spans 16 amino acids. The CDR3 DNA sequence: TGCGCCAGCAGGTCCAGCGGGAGCAATCTTGGGAATGAGCAGTTCTTC. It translates to CASRSSGSNLGNEQFF.

The chain joins TRBV11-1 to TRBJ2-3; 7 nucleotides align to TRBD1. CDR3 length: 16 residues. The germline CDR1 and CDR2 sequences are SGHAT and FQDESV (reference sequence). The V gene end was trimmed by 3 bases and the J gene end by 1 base; junction bases not matched to a gene: 7. DNA of the CDR3: TGTGCCAGCAGCTTTTTGGTAACAGGGGGCACAGATACGCAGTATTTT. Protein product: CASSFLVTGGTDTQYF.

This chain joins TRBV9 and TRBJ2-1; D ambiguous. The CDR3 runs to 15 residues. Deletions cut 4 bases from V and 0 bases from J, with 11 bases between. Germline V gene lookup returns CDR1 SGDLS and CDR2 YYNGEE. This CDR3 reads CASSPHLSSYNEQFF. In DNA, the CDR3 is TGTGCCAGCAGCCCCCACTTGAGCTCCTACAATGAGCAGTTCTTC.